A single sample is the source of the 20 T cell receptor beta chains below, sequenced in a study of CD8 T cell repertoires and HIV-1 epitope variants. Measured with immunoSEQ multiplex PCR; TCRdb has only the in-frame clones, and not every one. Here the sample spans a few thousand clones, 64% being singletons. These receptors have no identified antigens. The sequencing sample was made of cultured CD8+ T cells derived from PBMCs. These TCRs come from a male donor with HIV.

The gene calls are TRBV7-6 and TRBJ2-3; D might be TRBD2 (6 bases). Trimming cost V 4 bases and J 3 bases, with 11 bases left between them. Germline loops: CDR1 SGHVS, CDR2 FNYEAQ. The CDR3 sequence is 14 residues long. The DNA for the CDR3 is TGTGCCAGCAGCTGGGGAGGACCGACAGATACGCAGTATTTT. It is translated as CASSWGGPTDTQYF.

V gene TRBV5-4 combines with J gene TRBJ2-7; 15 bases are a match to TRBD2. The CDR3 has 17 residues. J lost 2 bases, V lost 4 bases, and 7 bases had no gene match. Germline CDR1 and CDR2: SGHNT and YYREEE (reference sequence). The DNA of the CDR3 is TGTGCCAGCAGCGGGACCGGGACTAGCGGGGGGACCTACGAGCAGTACTTC. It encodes CASSGTGTSGGTYEQYF.

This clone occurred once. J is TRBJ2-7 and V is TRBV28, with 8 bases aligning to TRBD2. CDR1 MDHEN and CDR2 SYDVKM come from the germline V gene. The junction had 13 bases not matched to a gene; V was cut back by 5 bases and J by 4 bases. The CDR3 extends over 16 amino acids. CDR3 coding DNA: TGTGCCAGCAGTGCGGGAGTGCGGGAGGTATCATACGAGCAGTACTTC. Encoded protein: CASSAGVREVSYEQYF.

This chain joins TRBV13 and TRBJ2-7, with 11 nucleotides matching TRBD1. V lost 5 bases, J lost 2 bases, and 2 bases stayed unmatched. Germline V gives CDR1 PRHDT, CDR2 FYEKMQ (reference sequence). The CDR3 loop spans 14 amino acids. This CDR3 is CASSTGQGAYEQYF. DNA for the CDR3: TGTGCCAGCAGCACGGGACAGGGGGCCTACGAGCAGTACTTC.

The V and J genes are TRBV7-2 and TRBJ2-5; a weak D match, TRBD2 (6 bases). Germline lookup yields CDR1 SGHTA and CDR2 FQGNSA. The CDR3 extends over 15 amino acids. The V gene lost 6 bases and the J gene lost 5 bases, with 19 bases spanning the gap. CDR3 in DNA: TGTGCCAGCAGGCCACCGGACCGTGGAGGGGAGACCCAGTACTTC. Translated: CASRPPDRGGETQYF.

The CDR3 loop reads CASRPGQGSHEQYF. The CDR3 DNA is TGTGCCAGCAGGCCTGGACAGGGGTCCCACGAGCAGTACTTC. This chain connects TRBV28 to TRBJ2-7, with 9 bases fitting TRBD1. The CDR3 covers 14 residues. V lost 6 bases to trimming and J lost 5 bases; unmatched junction nucleotides: 8. CDR1 is MDHEN, CDR2 SYDVKM, per germline.

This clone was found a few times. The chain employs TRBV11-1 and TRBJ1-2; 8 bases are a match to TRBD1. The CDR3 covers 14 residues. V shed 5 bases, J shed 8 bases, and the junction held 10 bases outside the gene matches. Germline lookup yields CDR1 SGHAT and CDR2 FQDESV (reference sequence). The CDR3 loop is CASSKPDRAGGYTF. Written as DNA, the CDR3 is TGTGCCAGCAGCAAACCGGACAGGGCAGGAGGCTACACCTTC.

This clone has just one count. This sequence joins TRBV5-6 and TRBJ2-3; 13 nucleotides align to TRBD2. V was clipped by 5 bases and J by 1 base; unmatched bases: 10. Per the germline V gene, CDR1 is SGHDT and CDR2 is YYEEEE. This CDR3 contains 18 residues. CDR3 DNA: TGTGCCAGCAGTGCTGGACTAGCGGGAGCGTGGGGCACAGATACGCAGTATTTT. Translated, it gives CASSAGLAGAWGTDTQYF.

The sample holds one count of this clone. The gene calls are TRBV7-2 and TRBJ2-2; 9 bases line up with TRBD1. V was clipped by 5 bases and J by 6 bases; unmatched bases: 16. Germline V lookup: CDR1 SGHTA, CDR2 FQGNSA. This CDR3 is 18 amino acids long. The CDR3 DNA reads TGTGCCAGCAGCCCAGTGATACAGGGGGCGGTGGTCCCCGGGGAGCTGTTTTTT. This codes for CASSPVIQGAVVPGELFF.

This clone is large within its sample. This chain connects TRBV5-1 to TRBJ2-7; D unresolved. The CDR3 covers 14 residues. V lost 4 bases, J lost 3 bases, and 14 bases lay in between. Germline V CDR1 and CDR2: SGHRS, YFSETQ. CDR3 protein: CASSPELDYYEQYF. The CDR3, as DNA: TGCGCCAGCAGCCCTGAGTTGGATTACTACGAGCAGTACTTC.

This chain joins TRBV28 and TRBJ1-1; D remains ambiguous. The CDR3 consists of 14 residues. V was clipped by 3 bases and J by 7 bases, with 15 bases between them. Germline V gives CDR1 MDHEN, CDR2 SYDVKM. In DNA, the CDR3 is TGTGCCAGCAGTTTTTGGACCGCCGATCATGAAGCTTTCTTT. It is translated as CASSFWTADHEAFF.

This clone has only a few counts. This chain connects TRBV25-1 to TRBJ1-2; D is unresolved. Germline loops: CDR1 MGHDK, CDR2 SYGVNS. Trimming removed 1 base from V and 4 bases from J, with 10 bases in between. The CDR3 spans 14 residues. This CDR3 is CASSELGSFYGYTF. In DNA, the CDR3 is TGTGCCAGCAGTGAATTGGGCAGTTTCTATGGCTACACCTTC.

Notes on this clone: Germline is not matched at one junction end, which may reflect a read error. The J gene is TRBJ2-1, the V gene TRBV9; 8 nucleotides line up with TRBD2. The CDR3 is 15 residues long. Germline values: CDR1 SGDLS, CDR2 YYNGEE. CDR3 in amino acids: CAGSVFGSGNHEQFF. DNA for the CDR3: TGTGCCGGCAGCGTATTCGGTAGCGGGAACCATGAGCAGTTCTTC.

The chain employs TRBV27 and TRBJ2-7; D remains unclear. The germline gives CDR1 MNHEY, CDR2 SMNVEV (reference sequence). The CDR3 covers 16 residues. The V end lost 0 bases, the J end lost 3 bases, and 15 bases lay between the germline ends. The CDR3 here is CASSLSSAGWFYEQYF. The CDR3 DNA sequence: TGTGCCAGCAGTTTATCGTCAGCCGGGTGGTTCTACGAGCAGTACTTC.

CDR3 sequence: CASSLTGGSNQPQHF. The CDR3 bases are TGTGCCAGCAGTCTGACAGGGGGCAGTAATCAGCCCCAGCATTTT. The chain combines TRBV28 with TRBJ1-5, with TRBD1 matching 10 bases. This CDR3 has 15 residues. Germline loops: CDR1 MDHEN, CDR2 SYDVKM. The J segment lost 4 bases and the V segment lost 5 bases, leaving 5 bases of the junction unmatched.

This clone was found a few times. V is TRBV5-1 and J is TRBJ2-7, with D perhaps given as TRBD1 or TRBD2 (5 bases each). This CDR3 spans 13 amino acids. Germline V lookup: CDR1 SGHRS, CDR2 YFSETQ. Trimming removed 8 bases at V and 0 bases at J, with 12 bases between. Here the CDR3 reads CASMTADSYEQYF. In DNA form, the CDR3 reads TGCGCCAGTATGACAGCGGACTCCTACGAGCAGTACTTC.

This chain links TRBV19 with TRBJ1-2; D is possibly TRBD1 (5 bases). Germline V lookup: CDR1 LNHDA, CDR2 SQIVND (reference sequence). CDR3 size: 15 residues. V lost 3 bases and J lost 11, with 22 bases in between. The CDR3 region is CASSMVGRGVKWYTF. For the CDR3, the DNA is TGTGCCAGTAGTATGGTCGGCAGAGGGGTGAAATGGTACACCTTC.

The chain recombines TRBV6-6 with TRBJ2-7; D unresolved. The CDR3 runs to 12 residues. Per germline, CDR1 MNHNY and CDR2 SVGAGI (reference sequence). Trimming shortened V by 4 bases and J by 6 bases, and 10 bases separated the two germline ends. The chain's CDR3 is CASSSLIAEQYF. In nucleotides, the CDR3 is TGTGCCAGCAGTTCCTTGATTGCCGAGCAGTACTTC.

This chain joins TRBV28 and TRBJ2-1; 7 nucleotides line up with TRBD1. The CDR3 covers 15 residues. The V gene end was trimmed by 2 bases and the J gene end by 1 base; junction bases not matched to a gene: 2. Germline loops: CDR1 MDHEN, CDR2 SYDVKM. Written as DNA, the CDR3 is TGTGCCAGCAGTTTAATCAGGGGGTCCTACAATGAGCAGTTCTTC. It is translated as CASSLIRGSYNEQFF.

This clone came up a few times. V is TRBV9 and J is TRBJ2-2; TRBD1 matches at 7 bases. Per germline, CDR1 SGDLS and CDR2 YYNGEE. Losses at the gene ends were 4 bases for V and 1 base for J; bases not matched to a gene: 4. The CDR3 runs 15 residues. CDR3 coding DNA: TGTGCCAGCAGCCCCAGGACAGGGAACACCGGGGAGCTGTTTTTT. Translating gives CASSPRTGNTGELFF.